The clone carrying this T cell receptor (beta chain) has just a few counts. The antigen remains undetermined. This sample is part of a study of blood T cells in healthy people across ages. Turning to the study itself: Per every two T cells, about one barcoded beta molecule was captured by template switching. The study's findings and limits: Roughly linear age-related decline in beta diversity appeared, significant by age roughly 40. It was found that TCR beta diversity correlated strongly with the percentage of naive T cells. Versus aged donors, long-lived donors had higher diversity and more naive CD4+ cells.

It was with a sample-barcoded 5' primer and a J-beta primer mix that a second PCR of roughly 7 to 12 cycles was run. TCRdb processed the 5' RACE reads anew with MiXCR; each CDR3 protein has one entry. The data contain around 1.7 million distinct CDR3 sequences, about 30% of them singletons. V shed 0 bases and J shed 6 bases, with 18 bases lying between them. CDR3 size: 16 residues. Germline V gene lookup returns CDR1 SGHKS and CDR2 YYEKEE (reference sequence). Specimen: blood. The TCR originated in a woman aged 25 to 39 in good health. V and J are TRBV5-5 and TRBJ1-2; D is undetermined. The CDR3 DNA sequence: TGTGCCAGCAGCTTGGGTGGAGGTAATGGTCCAAATGGCTACACCTTC. It translates to CASSLGGGNGPNGYTF.